This T cell receptor beta chain was profiled in a study of blood T cell repertoires in COVID-19. Patients at the Seattle site were enrolled during active infection and followed longitudinally. The V gene's germline CDR1 is SGHKS and CDR2 YYEKEE (reference sequence). Deletions cut 3 bases from V and 4 bases from J, with 10 bases between. The CDR3 extends over 13 amino acids. In this sample, this clone turned up once. Data came from immunoSEQ multiplex PCR; TCRdb stores just in-frame clones and leaves some out. This table has some 240,000 clones, about 90% appearing once. The TCR originated in a man between 60 and 70 years old with COVID-19, enrolled during active disease. Material: peripheral blood. The V and J genes are TRBV5-5 and TRBJ1-2; tentatively, D is TRBD1 (6 bases). CDR3: CASSSRQVYGYTF. The CDR3 coding sequence is TGTGCCAGCAGCTCGAGACAGGTCTATGGCTACACCTTC.